The sequence of this T cell receptor (beta chain) was determined in a study of shared clonotypes between healthy human individuals (dated by TCRdb to the early 2020s). Study-wide context: Three men and a couple of women, aged 18 to 49 years, made up the cohort. To increase sequencing depth and limit assay-specific biases, TCR repertoire library preparation and sequencing were carried out by different laboratories using diverse techniques. Per donor, three plates each were used for CD4 naive and CD4 memory, two for CD8 naive, and one for CD8 memory. Each donor's leukapheresis produced roughly between roughly 0.85 and 9.5 billion PBMCs. To estimate repertoire size and how much clonotypes are shared between individuals, the study performed deep sequencing of blood TCR repertoires from a handful of healthy adults. The full study reports these points: Naive subsets generally had larger estimated clonotype richness than memory subsets did. Even with the large sequencing depth, rarefaction of the sorted-subset datasets indicated that sequencing was incomplete. Sampling was restricted to blood, and TCR repertoires in tissue are likely to differ from TCR repertoires in blood. Compared with non-shared clonotypes, clonotypes shared by all four sorted-subset donors had higher generation probabilities. Based on pairwise subsampling, the degree of clonotype sharing among donors was expected to be affected by sequencing depth. Around 5.4% of naive CD4, roughly 3.5% of naive CD8, 2% to 2.5% of memory CD4, and about 0.4% of memory CD8 clonotypes were shared across several donors. Because the study included a small number of donors, the genetic and exposure-history diversity represented was limited.

Donors were healthy HIV-negative adults with no recently reported acute infections or vaccinations. Every donor was a Caucasian adult living in Nashville, Tennessee, USA. CD4+ T cells were enriched through magnetic negative selection, after which naive cells were positively selected on CD45RA and the remaining negative fraction served as the memory subset. Blood was obtained by leukapheresis, after which PBMCs were separated by Ficoll-Histopaque density gradient centrifugation and cryopreserved in liquid nitrogen vapor phase. Analytical flow cytometry was used to check the purity and quantity of each magnetically sorted T cell population. Genomic DNA was isolated from each sorted fraction and quantified by UV absorbance on a Nanodrop 2000c. Using the deep immunoSEQ assay, TCR CDR3 regions were amplified from genomic DNA by multiplex PCR. Genomic DNA extracted from each cell subset was distributed evenly over all wells of several immunoSEQ 96-well plates, and each plate served as one replicate. For sorted subsets, about 220 ng of genomic DNA, equivalent to roughly 30,000 T cell genomes, went into each replicate PCR. Purified libraries were measured with a Qubit 3.0 fluorometer, size-checked on a Bioanalyzer 2100, and measured again with the KAPA Library Quantification kit. Each immunoSEQ 96-well plate was sequenced on its own single-read 150-cycle Illumina NextSeq 550 flow cell. Per the source publication's procedure: Because only junctional sequences without quality scores were contained in the immunoSEQ output, filtering matching that applied to full-length reads could not be performed. Sequences were annotated with PyIR, a Python wrapper for IgBLAST v1.9, and V/J genes and CDR3 were assigned using IMGT germline references. Any read was removed if the V/J assignment was weak (E-value above 1e-6), the CDR3 was missing, or the read contained stop codons, out-of-frame junctions, or ambiguous translated residues. V3J clonotypes were defined by identical inferred V gene, J gene, and CDR3 amino acid sequence. The percentage overlap between two repertoires was calculated by dividing the number of shared unique clonotypes by the size of the smaller repertoire. Repertoire richness was assessed with RTK rarefaction, the Chao1 estimator, and Recon v2.1 estimates of unobserved clonotypes. OLGA was used to compute generation probabilities for all TCRbeta clonotypes that the gDNA method yielded from a few donors. Entries here come from immuneACCESS through TCRdb and include only in-frame sequences with V and J called. Some clones fail to appear in such tables; in the studies checked, an unresolved V gene covers under half of the shortfall, and the cause of the remainder is unknown. The D gene and trimming were derived from the DNA, and the V and J assignments and clone size from that table. This sample comprises a few million clones, just under 95% of them detected only once. The ten top clones hold about 0.36% of the sample.

The CDR3 covers 13 residues, taking in both the cysteine and the phenylalanine. CDR3 DNA only is kept here, 39 bases in frame from base 1. V loses 1 base of germline sequence and J loses 1 base, and the interval between the two ends is 5 bases. CDR1 and CDR2 are drawn from the germline V gene: SGHDT, YYEEEE. As concerns this clone: Its antigen remains unidentified. Base-call qualities are not available, and no considerably larger clone is one nucleotide away. The identical CDR3 is also encoded by other nucleotide sequences in the sample.

In this chain, TRBV5-6 is recombined with TRBJ2-5; no D segment can be confidently identified. This TCR was sampled from a young man in good health. Some clones in this sample may be carry-over from other donors' samples. Sequenced sample: naive CD4+ T cells from PBMCs. The cell subset or site label, read with the paper, signifies: CD45RA+ positively selected. The CDR3 region: CASSLHSQETQYF. The nucleotide sequence reads as follows: TGTGCCAGCAGCTTGCACAGCCAAGAGACCCAGTACTTC.